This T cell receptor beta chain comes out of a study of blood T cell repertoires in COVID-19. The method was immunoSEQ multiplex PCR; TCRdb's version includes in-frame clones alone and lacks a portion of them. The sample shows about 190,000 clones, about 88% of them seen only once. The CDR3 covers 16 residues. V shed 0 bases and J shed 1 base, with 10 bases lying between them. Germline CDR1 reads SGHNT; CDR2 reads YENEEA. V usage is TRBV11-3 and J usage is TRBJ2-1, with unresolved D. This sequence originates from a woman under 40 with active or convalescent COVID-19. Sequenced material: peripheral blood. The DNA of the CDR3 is TGTGCCAGCAGCTTAGAAGGCGGAGTTTCCTACAATGAGCAGTTCTTC. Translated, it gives CASSLEGGVSYNEQFF.